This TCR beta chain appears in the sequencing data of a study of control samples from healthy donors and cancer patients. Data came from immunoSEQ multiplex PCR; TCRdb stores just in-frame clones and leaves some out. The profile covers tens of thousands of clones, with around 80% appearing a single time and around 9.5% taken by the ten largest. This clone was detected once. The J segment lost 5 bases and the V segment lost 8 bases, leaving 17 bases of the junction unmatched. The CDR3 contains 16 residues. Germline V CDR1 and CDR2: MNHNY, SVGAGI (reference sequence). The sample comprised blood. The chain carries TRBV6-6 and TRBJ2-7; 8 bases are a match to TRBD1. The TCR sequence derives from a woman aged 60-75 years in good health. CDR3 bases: TGTGCCAGCGGACCCCAGCCGGGGCAGGGGGCTGACGAGCAGTACTTC. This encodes CASGPQPGQGADEQYF.